The 23 T cell receptor beta chains below come from one sample, sequenced in a study of T cell responses to AZD1222 COVID-19 vaccine. Sequenced by immunoSEQ multiplex PCR; TCRdb stores in-frame clones only, minus some. This sample carries 99,000 or so clones, approximately 88% of them seen once, and the ten largest clones take 7% to 10%. Sequencing was performed on peripheral blood, taken on day 0 of AZD1222 vaccination. Every receptor here comes from an adult in good health.

The gene calls are TRBV5-1 and TRBJ1-2; 8 bases line up with TRBD1. Germline V gives CDR1 SGHRS, CDR2 YFSETQ. After removal of 4 bases from V and 4 bases from J, the junction contained 9 bases not matched to a gene. The CDR3 totals 15 residues. DNA of the CDR3: TGCGCCAGCAGCCCCGGACAGGGCGGCAGCTATGGCTACACCTTC. This codes for CASSPGQGGSYGYTF.

The gene calls are TRBV10-2 and TRBJ2-1; D may be TRBD2 (5 bases). The length of the CDR3 is 13 residues. V was shortened by 6 bases and J by 8 bases, with 14 bases between the two germline ends. Germline V CDR1 and CDR2: WSHSY, SAAADI. Written as DNA, the CDR3 is TGCGCCAGCAGCTCAGAGGGTATCCATGAGCAGTTCTTC. Its translation is CASSSEGIHEQFF.

J is TRBJ1-5 and V is TRBV10-3; D unclear. Trimming removed 8 bases at V and 4 bases at J, with 12 bases between. The CDR3 has 13 amino acids. The V gene's germline CDR1 is ENHRY and CDR2 SYGVKD. CDR3 loop: CAIGLAGNQPQHF. DNA of the CDR3: TGTGCCATCGGTTTGGCGGGGAATCAGCCCCAGCATTTT.

The gene calls are TRBV30 and TRBJ1-3, with unresolved D. CDR1 and CDR2 (germline): GTSNPN, SVGIG (reference sequence). The CDR3 runs to 12 residues. Trimming took 7 bases from V and 3 from J, leaving 10 bases between them. CDR3 protein: CAYPGFGNTIYF. The CDR3 region has the DNA TGTGCCTACCCGGGCTTTGGAAACACCATATATTTT.

This chain uses TRBV5-1 with TRBJ1-6, with 7 bases fitting TRBD1. The V and J ends lost 7 bases and 10 bases, in that order; junction bases with no gene match: 14. Germline V gives CDR1 SGHRS, CDR2 YFSETQ. The CDR3 runs to 15 residues. The CDR3 DNA reads as TGCGCCAGCCGATACTACGAGGGGGCGAGATCACCCCTCCACTTT. Its protein product is CASRYYEGARSPLHF.

This sequence joins TRBV5-1 and TRBJ2-3, with a weak D call TRBD2 (5 bases). CDR3 length: 14 residues. Germline lookup yields CDR1 SGHRS and CDR2 YFSETQ. The V end lost 4 bases, the J end lost 4 bases, and 13 bases lay between the germline ends. In nucleotides, the CDR3 is TGCGCCAGCAGCCCTGGCGGGTCGCCAGATACGCAGTATTTT. Residues: CASSPGGSPDTQYF.

This sequence joins TRBV28 and TRBJ2-2; 8 nucleotides match TRBD2. The CDR3 runs 17 residues. CDR1 is MDHEN and CDR2 is SYDVKM in the germline V gene. V lost 3 bases and J lost 5; bases outside the gene matches: 11. The CDR3 DNA follows: TGTGCCAGCAGTTTTGGTAGCGGGAAAGGTAAAACCGGGGAGCTGTTTTTT. Residues: CASSFGSGKGKTGELFF.

CDR3 in amino acids: CASRTIQGAYNEQFF. In DNA, the CDR3 is TGTGCCAGCAGGACAATACAGGGGGCGTACAATGAGCAGTTCTTC. The chain recombines TRBV28 with TRBJ2-1; TRBD1 agrees at 9 bases. The CDR3 loop spans 15 amino acids. Trimming cost V 6 bases and J 4 bases; bases outside gene matches: 7. In germline, CDR1 is MDHEN, CDR2 SYDVKM.

The chain employs TRBV28 and TRBJ2-7; D gene uncertain. The CDR3 runs to 11 residues. Germline V CDR1 and CDR2: MDHEN, SYDVKM. V was clipped by 4 bases and J by 4 bases, with 5 bases between them. Here the CDR3 reads CASSWGYEQYF. The DNA for the CDR3 is TGTGCCAGCAGTTGGGGATACGAGCAGTACTTC.

V gene TRBV10-1 combines with J gene TRBJ1-1; D call uncertain. Per the germline V gene, CDR1 is WNHNN and CDR2 is SYGVQD (reference sequence). The V gene lost 0 bases and the J gene lost 3 bases, with 11 bases spanning the gap. This CDR3 is 15 amino acids long. In nucleotides, the CDR3 is TGCGCCAGCAGTGAGTCTGGAGGCAGATACACTGAAGCTTTCTTT. Protein: CASSESGGRYTEAFF.

The chain couples TRBV7-2 to TRBJ2-5; no definite D call. V lost 3 bases and J lost 3, with 8 bases in between. CDR3 size: 13 residues. Germline V gene lookup returns CDR1 SGHTA and CDR2 FQGNSA. This chain's CDR3 is CASSLSVEETQYF. The CDR3 nucleotides are TGTGCCAGCAGCTTGAGTGTGGAAGAGACCCAGTACTTC.

The chain combines TRBV6-5 with TRBJ2-7; 7 nucleotides match TRBD2. V lost 2 bases to trimming and J lost 2 bases; unmatched junction nucleotides: 3. Germline CDR1 reads MNHEY; CDR2 reads SVGAGI. The CDR3 covers 14 residues. In DNA, the CDR3 is TGTGCCAGCAGTTACGAGGGAGGGCCCTACGAGCAGTACTTC. Translated, it gives CASSYEGGPYEQYF.

V gene TRBV9 combines with J gene TRBJ2-7; no definite D call. Germline V gene lookup returns CDR1 SGDLS and CDR2 YYNGEE. With 3 bases removed from V and 3 bases from J, the gap between germline ends came to 13 bases. The CDR3 is 14 residues long. This CDR3 is CASSGGPRHYEQYF. CDR3 in DNA: TGTGCCAGCAGCGGTGGACCCCGCCACTACGAGCAGTACTTC.

The chain is built from TRBV24-1 and TRBJ2-1; TRBD1 aligns across 12 bases. From germline, CDR1 is KGHDR and CDR2 SFDVKD. The CDR3 extends over 16 amino acids. V lost 5 bases to trimming and J lost 7 bases; unmatched junction nucleotides: 8. CDR3 loop: CATSVPGQGAGNEQFF. CDR3 bases: TGTGCCACCAGTGTACCGGGACAGGGGGCCGGGAATGAGCAGTTCTTC.

The genes are TRBV7-3 and TRBJ2-1, with 10 positions matching TRBD2. CDR1 is SGHTA, CDR2 FQGTGA, per germline. CDR3 length: 16 residues. V lost 5 bases to trimming and J lost 7 bases; unmatched junction nucleotides: 11. CDR3 nucleotide sequence: TGTGCCAGCAGCACTCTCCAGCGGGGGGGCCCTAATGAGCAGTTCTTC. Translation: CASSTLQRGGPNEQFF.

The V gene is TRBV6-5, the J gene TRBJ1-1; tentatively, D is TRBD1 (5 bases). In germline, CDR1 is MNHEY, CDR2 SVGAGI. V was clipped by 2 bases and J by 7 bases, with 17 bases between them. The CDR3 consists of 15 residues. CDR3 loop: CASSYAQTGSGEAFF. The CDR3 nucleotides are TGTGCCAGCAGTTACGCCCAAACAGGTAGTGGTGAAGCTTTCTTT.

The chain combines TRBV19 with TRBJ1-5; D remains unclear. The CDR3 runs 13 residues. Trimming shortened V by 5 bases and J by 7 bases, and 12 bases separated the two germline ends. Germline V gene sequence: CDR1 LNHDA, CDR2 SQIVND (reference sequence). The CDR3 is CASSVTGSQPQHF. The CDR3, as DNA: TGTGCCAGTAGTGTTACGGGGTCCCAGCCCCAGCATTTT. Together with reference TRBV19 and TRBJ1-5, the CDR3 gives the full variable domain: DGGITQSPKYLFRKEGQNVTLSCEQNLNHDAMYWYRQDPGQGLRLIYYSQIVNDFQKGDIAEGYSVSREKKESFPLTVTSAQKNPTAFYLCASSVTGSQPQHFGDGTRLSIL.

The chain has TRBV2 and TRBJ2-5; D perhaps matches TRBD2 (5 bases). The CDR3 runs 15 residues. V was trimmed by 6 bases and J by 1 base, leaving 15 bases between them. Germline CDR1 and CDR2: SNHLY and FYNNEI. CDR3 nucleotide sequence: TGTGCCAGCAGCGTCCGCGGGTCGCCCCAAGAGACCCAGTACTTC. Its translation: CASSVRGSPQETQYF.

The chain is built from TRBV6-5 and TRBJ1-2; the D gene is possibly TRBD1 (6 bases). CDR3 length: 15 amino acids. CDR1 MNHEY and CDR2 SVGAGI come from the germline V gene. Trimming shortened V by 8 bases and J by 3 bases, and 19 bases separated the two germline ends. The CDR3 protein is CASFRKDREHYGYTF. Written as DNA, the CDR3 is TGTGCCAGCTTCAGAAAGGACAGAGAGCACTATGGCTACACCTTC.

The gene calls are TRBV10-2 and TRBJ1-2; perhaps TRBD1 as D (5 bases). Trimming took off 6 bases at V and 2 bases at J, with 10 bases between the two ends. The CDR3 loop spans 13 amino acids. Germline V gene sequence: CDR1 WSHSY, CDR2 SAAADI. The CDR3 is CASSPGGNYGYTF. The CDR3 coding sequence is TGCGCCAGCAGCCCTGGGGGGAACTATGGCTACACCTTC.

The sample holds one count of this clone. The rearrangement uses TRBV28 and TRBJ1-2; perhaps TRBD1 as D (5 bases). The CDR3 is 14 amino acids. CDR1 MDHEN and CDR2 SYDVKM come from the germline V gene. V lost 4 bases, J lost 12 bases, and 21 bases lay in between. The CDR3 reads CASSSFGTDLSDTF. For the CDR3, the DNA is TGTGCCAGCAGTTCCTTCGGGACGGACCTATCGGACACCTTC.

This clone was observed a single time. A read error may produce the germline difference seen at one junction end. V and J are TRBV6-5 and TRBJ2-4, with D perhaps TRBD1 or TRBD2 (6 bases each). Germline lookup yields CDR1 MNHEY and CDR2 SVGAGI. The CDR3 is 13 residues long. CDR3 protein: CASSYSGGRVDLF. The CDR3 nucleotides are TGTGCCAGCAGTTACTCGGGGGGCAGGGTGGACCTTTTC.

The chain uses TRBV19 and TRBJ1-5, with no clear D. The CDR3 runs to 17 residues. V lost 4 bases, J lost 1 base, and 17 bases lay in between. CDR1 is LNHDA, CDR2 SQIVND, per germline (reference sequence). The CDR3 loop is CASSKGKGNKSNQPQHF. CDR3 coding DNA: TGTGCCAGTAGTAAGGGTAAAGGTAATAAGAGCAATCAGCCCCAGCATTTT.